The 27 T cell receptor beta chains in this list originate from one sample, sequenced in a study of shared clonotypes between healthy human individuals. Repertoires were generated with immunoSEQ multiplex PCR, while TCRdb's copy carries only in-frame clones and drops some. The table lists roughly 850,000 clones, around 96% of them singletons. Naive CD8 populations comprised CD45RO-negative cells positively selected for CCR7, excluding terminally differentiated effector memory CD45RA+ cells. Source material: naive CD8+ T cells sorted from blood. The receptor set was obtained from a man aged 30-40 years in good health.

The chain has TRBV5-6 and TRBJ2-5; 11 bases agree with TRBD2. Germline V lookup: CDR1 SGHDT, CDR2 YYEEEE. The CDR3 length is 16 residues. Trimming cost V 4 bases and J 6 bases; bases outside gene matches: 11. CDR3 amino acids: CASSIELAGAIKTQYF. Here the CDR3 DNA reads TGTGCCAGCAGCATCGAACTAGCGGGAGCGATCAAGACCCAGTACTTC. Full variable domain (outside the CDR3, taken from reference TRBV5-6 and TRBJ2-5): DAGVTQSPTHLIKTRGQQVTLRCSPKSGHDTVSWYQQALGQGPQFIFQYYEEEERQRGNFPDRFSGHQFPNYSSELNVNALLLGDSALYLCASSIELAGAIKTQYFGPGTRLLVL.

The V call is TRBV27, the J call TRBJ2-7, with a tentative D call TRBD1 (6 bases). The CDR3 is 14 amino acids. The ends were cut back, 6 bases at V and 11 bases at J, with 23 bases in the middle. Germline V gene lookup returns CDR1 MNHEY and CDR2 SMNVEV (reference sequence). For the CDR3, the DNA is TGTGCCAGCAGCCTGTCGGGATCCTCTGGGGGCAAGTACTTC. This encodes CASSLSGSSGGKYF.

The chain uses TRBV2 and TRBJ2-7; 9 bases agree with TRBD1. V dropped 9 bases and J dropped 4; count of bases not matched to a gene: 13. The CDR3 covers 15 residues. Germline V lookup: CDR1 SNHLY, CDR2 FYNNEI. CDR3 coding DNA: TGTGCCAGTACCCCTCTCCAGGACAGGGGATACGAGCAGTACTTC. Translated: CASTPLQDRGYEQYF.

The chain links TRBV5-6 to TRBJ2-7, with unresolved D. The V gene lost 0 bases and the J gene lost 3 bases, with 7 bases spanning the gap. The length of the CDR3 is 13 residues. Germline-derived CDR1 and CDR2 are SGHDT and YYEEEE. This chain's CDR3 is CASSLGLNYEQYF. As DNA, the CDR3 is TGTGCCAGCAGCTTGGGTCTAAACTACGAGCAGTACTTC.

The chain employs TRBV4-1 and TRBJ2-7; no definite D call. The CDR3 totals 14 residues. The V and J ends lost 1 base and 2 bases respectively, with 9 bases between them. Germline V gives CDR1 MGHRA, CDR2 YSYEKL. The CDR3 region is CASSQVNGAYEQYF. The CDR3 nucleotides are TGCGCCAGCAGCCAAGTGAACGGTGCCTACGAGCAGTACTTC.

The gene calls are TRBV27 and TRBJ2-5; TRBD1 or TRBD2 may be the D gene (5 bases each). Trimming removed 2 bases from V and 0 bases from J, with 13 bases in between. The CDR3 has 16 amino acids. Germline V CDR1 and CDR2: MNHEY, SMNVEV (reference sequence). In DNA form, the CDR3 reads TGTGCCAGCAGTTTAGGGCAGGGACCGTACCAAGAGACCCAGTACTTC. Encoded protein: CASSLGQGPYQETQYF.

The CDR3 spells CATSPIPDGELFF. The CDR3 bases are TGTGCCACCAGTCCTATTCCCGACGGGGAGCTGTTTTTT. The J gene is TRBJ2-2, the V gene TRBV15; D ambiguous. CDR1 and CDR2 from the germline V gene are LNHNV and YYDKDF (reference sequence). The V gene lost 6 bases and the J gene lost 7 bases, with 12 bases spanning the gap. The CDR3 is 13 amino acids.

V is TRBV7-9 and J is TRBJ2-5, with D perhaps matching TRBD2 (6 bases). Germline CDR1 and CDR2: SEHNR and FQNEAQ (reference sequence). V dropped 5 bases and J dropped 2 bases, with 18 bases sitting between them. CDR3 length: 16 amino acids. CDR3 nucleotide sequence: TGTGCCAGCAGCCCAGAGCAGGGTGGGAGGCAAGAGACCCAGTACTTC. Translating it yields CASSPEQGGRQETQYF.

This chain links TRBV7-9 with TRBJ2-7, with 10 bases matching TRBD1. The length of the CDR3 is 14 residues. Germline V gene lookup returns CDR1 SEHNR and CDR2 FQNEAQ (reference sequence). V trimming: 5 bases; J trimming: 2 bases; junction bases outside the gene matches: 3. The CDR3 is CASSAGQGPYEQYF. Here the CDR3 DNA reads TGTGCCAGCAGCGCGGGACAGGGGCCCTACGAGCAGTACTTC.

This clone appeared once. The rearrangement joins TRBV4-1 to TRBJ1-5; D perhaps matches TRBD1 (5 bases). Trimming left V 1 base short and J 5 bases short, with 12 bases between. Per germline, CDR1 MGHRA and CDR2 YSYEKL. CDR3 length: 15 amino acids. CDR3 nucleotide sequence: TGCGCCAGCAGCCAAGTGTCGACAGTGGATCAGCCCCAGCATTTT. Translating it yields CASSQVSTVDQPQHF.

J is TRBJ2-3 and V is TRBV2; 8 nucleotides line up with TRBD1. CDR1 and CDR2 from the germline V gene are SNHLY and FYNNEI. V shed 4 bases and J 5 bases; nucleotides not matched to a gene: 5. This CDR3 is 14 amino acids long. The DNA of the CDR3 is TGTGCCAGCAGTGCGGGACAGGATCGAGATACGCAGTATTTT. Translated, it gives CASSAGQDRDTQYF.

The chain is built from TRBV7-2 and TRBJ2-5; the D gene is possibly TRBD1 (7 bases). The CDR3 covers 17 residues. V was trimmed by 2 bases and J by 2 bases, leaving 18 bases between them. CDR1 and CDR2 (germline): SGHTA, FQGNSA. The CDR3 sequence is CASSLPAGGRGQETQYF. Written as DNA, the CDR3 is TGTGCCAGCAGCTTACCCGCAGGGGGGCGGGGTCAAGAGACCCAGTACTTC.

The CDR3 DNA reads as TGTGCCAGCAGCTTAGCGGGAGGGGCAGATACGCAGTATTTT. It is translated as CASSLAGGADTQYF. The rearrangement joins TRBV5-6 to TRBJ2-3, with TRBD2 identical over 10 bases. The germline gives CDR1 SGHDT, CDR2 YYEEEE. V was pared by 2 bases and J by 4 bases, with 1 base of the junction left unmatched. The CDR3 has 14 amino acids.

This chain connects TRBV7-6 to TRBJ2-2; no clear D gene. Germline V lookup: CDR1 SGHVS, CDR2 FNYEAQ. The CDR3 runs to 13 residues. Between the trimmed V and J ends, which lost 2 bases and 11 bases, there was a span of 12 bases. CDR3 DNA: TGTGCCAGCAGCTTAAGCTCTGGGGAAGAGCTGTTTTTT. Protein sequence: CASSLSSGEELFF.

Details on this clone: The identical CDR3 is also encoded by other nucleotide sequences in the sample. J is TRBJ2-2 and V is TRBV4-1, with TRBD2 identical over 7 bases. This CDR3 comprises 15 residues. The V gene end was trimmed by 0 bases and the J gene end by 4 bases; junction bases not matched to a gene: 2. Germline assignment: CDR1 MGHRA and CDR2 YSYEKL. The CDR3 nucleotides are TGCGCCAGCAGCCAAGATTCGGGAGGCACCGGGGAGCTGTTTTTT. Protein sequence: CASSQDSGGTGELFF.

As DNA, the CDR3 is TGCAGTAGAGAGCAGTTCAATGAGCAGTTCTTC. Protein sequence: CSREQFNEQFF. The V and J genes are TRBV20-1 and TRBJ2-1; D is unclear. Germline CDR1 and CDR2: DFQATT and SNEGSKA (reference sequence). This CDR3 has 11 amino acids. V was cut by 8 bases and J by 6 bases, with 11 bases left in between.

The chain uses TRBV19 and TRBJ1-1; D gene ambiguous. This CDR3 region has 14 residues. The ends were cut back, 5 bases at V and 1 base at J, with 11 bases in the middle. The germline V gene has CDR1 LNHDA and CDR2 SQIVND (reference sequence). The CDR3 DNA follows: TGTGCCAGTAGTCCGCGGACGGCGAACACTGAAGCTTTCTTT. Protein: CASSPRTANTEAFF.

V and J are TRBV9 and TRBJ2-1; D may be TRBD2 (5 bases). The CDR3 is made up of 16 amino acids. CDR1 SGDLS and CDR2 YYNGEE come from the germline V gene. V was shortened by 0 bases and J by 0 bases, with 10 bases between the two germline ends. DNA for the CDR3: TGTGCCAGCAGCGTAGATGGGAGAAGCTCCTACAATGAGCAGTTCTTC. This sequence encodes CASSVDGRSSYNEQFF.

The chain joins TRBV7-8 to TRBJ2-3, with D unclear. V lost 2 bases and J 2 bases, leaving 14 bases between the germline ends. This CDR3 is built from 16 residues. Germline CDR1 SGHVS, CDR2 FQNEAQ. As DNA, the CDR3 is TGTGCCAGCAGCTTATCGGGTGTCCTTTCCACAGATACGCAGTATTTT. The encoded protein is CASSLSGVLSTDTQYF.

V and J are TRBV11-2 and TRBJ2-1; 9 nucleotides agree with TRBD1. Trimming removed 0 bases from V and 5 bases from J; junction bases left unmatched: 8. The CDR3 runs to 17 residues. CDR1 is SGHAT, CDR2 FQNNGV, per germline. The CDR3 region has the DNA TGTGCCAGCAGCTTAGATTCTGAGGACAGGGGACACAATGAGCAGTTCTTC. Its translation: CASSLDSEDRGHNEQFF.

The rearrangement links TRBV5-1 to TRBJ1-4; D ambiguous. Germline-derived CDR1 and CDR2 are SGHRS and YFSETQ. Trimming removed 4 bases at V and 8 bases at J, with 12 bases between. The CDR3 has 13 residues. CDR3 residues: CASSQDLGEKLFF. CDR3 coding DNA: TGCGCCAGCAGCCAGGACTTAGGGGAAAAACTGTTTTTT. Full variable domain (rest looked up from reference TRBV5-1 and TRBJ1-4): KAGVTQTPRYLIKTRGQQVTLSCSPISGHRSVSWYQQTPGQGLQFLFEYFSETQRNKGNFPGRFSGRQFSNSRSEMNVSTLELGDSALYLCASSQDLGEKLFFGSGTQLSVL.

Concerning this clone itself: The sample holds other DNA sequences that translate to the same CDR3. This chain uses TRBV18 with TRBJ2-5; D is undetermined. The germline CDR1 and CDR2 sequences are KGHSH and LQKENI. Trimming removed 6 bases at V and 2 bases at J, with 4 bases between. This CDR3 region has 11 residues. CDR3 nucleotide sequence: TGTGCCAGCTCTCTACAAGAGACCCAGTACTTC. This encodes CASSLQETQYF.

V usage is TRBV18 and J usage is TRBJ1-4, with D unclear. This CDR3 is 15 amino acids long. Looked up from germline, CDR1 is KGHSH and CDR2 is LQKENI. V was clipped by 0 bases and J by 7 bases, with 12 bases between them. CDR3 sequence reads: CASSPPIGLREKLFF. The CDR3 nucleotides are TGTGCCAGCTCACCACCTATAGGCTTACGTGAAAAACTGTTTTTT.

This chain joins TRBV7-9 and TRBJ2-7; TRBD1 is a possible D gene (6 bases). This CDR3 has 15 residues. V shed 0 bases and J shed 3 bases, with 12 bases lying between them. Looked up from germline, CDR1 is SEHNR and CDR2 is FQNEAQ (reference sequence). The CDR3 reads CASSLAQGNLYEQYF. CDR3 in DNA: TGTGCCAGCAGCTTAGCTCAGGGGAATCTCTACGAGCAGTACTTC.

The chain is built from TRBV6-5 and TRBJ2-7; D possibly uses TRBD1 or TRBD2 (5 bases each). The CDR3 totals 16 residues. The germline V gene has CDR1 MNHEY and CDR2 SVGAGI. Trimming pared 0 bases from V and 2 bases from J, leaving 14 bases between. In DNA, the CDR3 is TGTGCCAGCAGTTACTCGTCGGCTCTGGGGGCCTACGAGCAGTACTTC. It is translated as CASSYSSALGAYEQYF.

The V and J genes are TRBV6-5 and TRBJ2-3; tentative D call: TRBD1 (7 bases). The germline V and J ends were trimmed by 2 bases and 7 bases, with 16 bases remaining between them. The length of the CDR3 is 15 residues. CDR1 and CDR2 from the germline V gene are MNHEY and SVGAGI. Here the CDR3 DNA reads TGTGCCAGCAGTTACCGGGGCGGGGACAGAAATACGCAGTATTTT. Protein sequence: CASSYRGGDRNTQYF.

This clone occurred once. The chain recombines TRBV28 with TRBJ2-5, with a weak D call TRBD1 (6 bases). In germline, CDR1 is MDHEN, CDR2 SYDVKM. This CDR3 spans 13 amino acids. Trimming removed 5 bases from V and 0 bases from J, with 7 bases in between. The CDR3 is CASSGTYQETQYF. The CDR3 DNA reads TGTGCCAGCAGTGGGACATACCAAGAGACCCAGTACTTC.